The 20 T cell receptor beta chains below were found in one sample sequenced in a study of tumor-infiltrating lymphocytes in primary liver carcinoma. Constant-region priming of approximately 0.55 ug total RNA yielded TCR beta cDNA. ARM-PCR, slightly modified, supplied the TCR beta libraries through three nested multiplex PCR rounds. With TRBV1-TRBV30 forward primers and a C-beta reverse primer, the first two PCR rounds were run for roughly 9 cycles each. TCRdb ran MiXCR on the multiplex PCR reads and lists one entry per CDR3 protein. The repertoire consists of roughly 100,000 distinct CDR3 sequences, with roughly 80% occurring once and the leading ten covering about 20%. Investigators took RNA and DNA out together from 20-30 mg of unsorted bulk tissue. The sample was liver tumor tissue from sampling region 3. Subset denoted: tumor region T3, left-lateral pole. The receptors shown here come from a man in his forties with primary liver carcinoma and hepatitis B virus infection.

A word on this clonotype: The conserved closing phenylalanine or tryptophan is absent in this CDR3, likely reflecting a read error. The CDR3 bases are TGTGCCAGCAACTCAGAATTAAACAATGAGCAGTTCCTC. It codes for CASNSELNNEQFL. The V and J genes are TRBV11-2 and TRBJ2-1; D gene uncertain. Germline CDR1 reads SGHAT; CDR2 reads FQNNGV. V was pared by 7 bases and J by 5 bases, with 12 bases between. This CDR3 region has 13 residues.

With respect to this clonotype: At one end, the junction sequence differs from germline, possibly due to a read error. The rearrangement uses TRBV28 and TRBJ1-1; D gene ambiguous. This CDR3 comprises 12 residues. CDR1 and CDR2 from the germline V gene are MDHEN and SYDVKM. The CDR3 reads CASSLGDGEGFF. The CDR3, as DNA: TGTGCCAGCAGTTTAGGTGATGGTGAAGGTTTCTTT.

The rearrangement joins TRBV6-5 to TRBJ2-3, with D unresolved. The CDR3 is 13 residues long. Trimming pared 5 bases from V and 8 bases from J, leaving 14 bases between. Germline assignment: CDR1 MNHEY and CDR2 SVGAGI. CDR3 nucleotides: TGTGCCAGCAGTCTCCAGAGCATAGTTACGCAGTATTTT. This translates into CASSLQSIVTQYF.

As to this clonotype: Compared with germline, one end of the junction differs, possibly owing to a read error. V and J are TRBV29-1 and TRBJ1-1; tentatively, D is TRBD1 (5 bases). Germline V gene lookup returns CDR1 SQVTM and CDR2 ANQGSEA. CDR3 length: 15 residues. The CDR3 DNA reads TGCAGCGGATCAGGGAGCTGGGGAATGAACACTGGAGCTTTCTTT. This encodes CSGSGSWGMNTGAFF.

The chain recombines TRBV11-2 with TRBJ2-6; 8 nucleotides line up with TRBD1. The ends lost 5 bases at V and 14 bases at J; junction bases unmatched: 32. In germline, CDR1 is SGHAT, CDR2 FQNNGV. The CDR3 is made up of 21 amino acids. The DNA for the CDR3 is TGTGCCAGCAGCATGGGGGGAGACAGGGGCATTTCCATCTCGGGGGCCAATTTCCTGACTTTC. It is translated as CASSMGGDRGISISGANFLTF.

In its sample, this clonotype was seen a few times. This rearrangement joins TRBV5-4 to TRBJ2-1; D is perhaps TRBD2 (5 bases). Germline CDR1 and CDR2: SGHNT and YYREEE (reference sequence). The CDR3 spans 11 residues. The V end was cut by 9 bases, the J end by 10 bases, with 14 bases between. The CDR3, as DNA: TGTGCCAATAGCTTTAGCGTCGAGCAGTTCTTC. Translated: CANSFSVEQFF.

In regard to this clonotype: The germline gene is not matched at one end of the junction; a read error may be the cause. The rearrangement links TRBV4-3 to TRBJ2-1; the match to TRBD1 covers 8 bases. The germline V gene encodes CDR1 LGHNA and CDR2 YSLEER. There are 15 residues in the CDR3. CDR3 bases: TGCGCCAGCAGCCAAGTTCAGGGGGCTAGCGATGAGCAATTCTTC. Protein product: CASSQVQGASDEQFF.

Worth noting for this clonotype: Germline and junction disagree at one end, which may indicate a read error. V gene TRBV6-2 or TRBV6-3 combines with J gene TRBJ2-7; D not certain. The germline gives CDR1 MNHEY, CDR2 SVGEGT. The length of the CDR3 is 13 residues. The CDR3 here is CAISYEVPYEQYF. In DNA, the CDR3 is TGTGCCATCAGTTACGAGGTACCCTATGAGCAGTATTTC.

This clonotype occurred once. At one of its ends the junction is not consistent with the germline gene, which may arise from a read error. V is TRBV6-2 or TRBV6-3 and J is TRBJ2-3; no clear D. Germline V lookup: CDR1 MNHEY, CDR2 SVGEGT. The CDR3 sequence is 13 residues long. This chain's CDR3 is CASSLSLADTQYF. For the CDR3, the DNA is TGTGCCAGCAGTCTATCGTTGGCAGATACGCAATATTTT.

Many counts were recorded for this clonotype. This sequence joins TRBV6-1 and TRBJ2-5; D possibly uses TRBD1 or TRBD2 (5 bases each). Germline CDR1 is MNHNS and CDR2 is SASEGT. CDR3 length: 13 residues. Trimming stripped 3 bases from V and 2 bases from J, with 7 bases between. DNA for the CDR3: TGTGCCAGCAGTGAGGGGGAGCAAGAGACCCAGTACTTC. This translates into CASSEGEQETQYF.

Regarding this clonotype: Germline is not matched at one junction end, which may reflect a read error. V is TRBV12-3 or TRBV12-4 and J is TRBJ2-2, with TRBD2 as a possible D gene (6 bases). CDR3 length: 13 amino acids. The CDR3 loop reads CASSPRESGQLFF. The CDR3 coding sequence is TGTGCCAGCAGCCCTCGGGAGTCCGGGCAGCTGTTTTTT.

As regards this clonotype: One end of the junction does not line up with germline, which may come from a read error. The rearrangement links TRBV29-1 to TRBJ2-1; D uncertain. This CDR3 contains 15 residues. CDR1 SQVTM and CDR2 ANQGSEA come from the germline V gene. CDR3 sequence: CNVDLSRVNTDEQIF. CDR3 sequence (DNA): TGCAACGTTGATCTTTCTAGGGTCAATACCGATGAGCAGATCTTC.

As to this clonotype: This could be a read error, since a much larger clone is one nucleotide away. The chain has TRBV5-1 and TRBJ2-7; 13 bases map to TRBD2. Germline V gives CDR1 SGHRS, CDR2 YFSETQ. The CDR3 has 15 amino acids. The CDR3 nucleotides read TGCACCAGCAGCCCTGGACTAGCGGGAGTCAACGAGCAGTACTTC. Translated: CTSSPGLAGVNEQYF. The whole variable domain, filled in from reference TRBV5-1 and TRBJ2-7, reads KAGVTQTPRYLIKTRGQQVTLSCSPISGHRSVSWYQQTPGQGLQFLFEYFSETQRNKGNFPGRFSGRQFSNSRSEMNVSTLELGDSALYLCTSSPGLAGVNEQYFGPGTRLTVT.

This clonotype was seen a handful of times. Its ends do not fully match the called genes, so a read error is possible. The genes are TRBV6-5 and TRBJ2-3; 12 nucleotides agree with TRBD2. This CDR3 comprises 15 residues. The germline V gene has CDR1 MNHEY and CDR2 SVGAGI. CDR3 in DNA: TGTGTCAGTAACCCAGGACTAGCGGGAACAGATATGCAGTATTTT. It yields the protein CVSNPGLAGTDMQYF.

As concerns this clonotype: At one end, the junction sequence differs from germline, possibly due to a read error. The V and J genes are TRBV7-9 and TRBJ2-1; D is unresolved. The germline CDR1 and CDR2 sequences are SEHNR and FQNEAQ (reference sequence). CDR3 size: 13 residues. The CDR3 DNA is TGTGCCAGCAGTTTAGAGGTTTGGGAATGGCAGTTCTTC. This codes for CASSLEVWEWQFF.

This clonotype was detected ten times or more. The rearrangement uses TRBV11-2 and TRBJ2-1; TRBD2 aligns across 11 bases. The CDR3 runs 15 residues. Trimming cost V 6 bases and J 6 bases; bases outside gene matches: 7. CDR1 and CDR2 (germline): SGHAT, FQNNGV. Written as DNA, the CDR3 is TGTGCCAGCAGTTCTCTAGCGGGAGGCGCCAATGAGCAGTTCTTC. Encoded protein: CASSSLAGGANEQFF. Full variable domain (rest looked up from reference TRBV11-2 and TRBJ2-1): EAGVAQSPRYKIIEKRQSVAFWCNPISGHATLYWYQQILGQGPKLLIQFQNNGVVDDSQLPKDRFSAERLKGVDSTLKIQPAKLEDSAVYLCASSSLAGGANEQFFGPGTRLTVL.

The CDR3 DNA reads TGCAGCGTTTCCGGGACAAGGGCGTCAGACAAGCAGTATTTT. Amino acids: CSVSGTRASDKQYF. The J gene is TRBJ2-3, the V gene TRBV29-1, with TRBD1 as a possible D gene (6 bases). This CDR3 has 14 amino acids. CDR1 is SQVTM and CDR2 is ANQGSEA in the germline V gene. V dropped 5 bases and J dropped 11 bases, with 23 bases sitting between them.

Note on this clonotype: This likely comes from a read error, as the CDR3 has no conserved phenylalanine or tryptophan at its end. V gene TRBV6-6 combines with J gene TRBJ1-1; TRBD1 agrees at 8 bases. There are 13 residues in the CDR3. Per the germline V gene, CDR1 is MNHNY and CDR2 is SVGAGI (reference sequence). The J segment lost 5 bases and the V segment lost 9 bases, leaving 8 bases of the junction unmatched. The CDR3 sequence is CASSTGGTTEAFP. For the CDR3, the DNA is TGTGCCAGTAGCACAGGGGGGACTACTGAAGCTTTCCCT.

The count of this clonotype is one. Mismatch with germline at one junction end may stem from a read error. V and J are TRBV10-2 and TRBJ2-6; D gene uncertain. CDR1 WSHSY and CDR2 SAAADI come from the germline V gene. This CDR3 is built from 11 residues. In nucleotides, the CDR3 is TGCGCCAGTAGTTGGGCCATCGTCCTGACTTTC. It specifies CASSWAIVLTF.

The genes are TRBV2 and TRBJ2-3, with D perhaps TRBD1 (6 bases). Germline values: CDR1 SNHLY, CDR2 FYNNEI. The V end lost 2 bases, the J end lost 3 bases, and 12 bases lay between the germline ends. CDR3 size: 15 residues. The DNA for the CDR3 is TGTGCCAGCAGTGAACTAGGGGGAGCTACAGATACGCAGTATTTT. Protein sequence: CASSELGGATDTQYF. Full variable domain (rest looked up from reference TRBV2 and TRBJ2-3): EPEVTQTPSHQVTQMGQEVILRCVPISNHLYFYWYRQILGQKVEFLVSFYNNEISEKSEIFDDQFSVERPDGSNFTLKIRSTKLEDSAMYFCASSELGGATDTQYFGPGTRLTVL.